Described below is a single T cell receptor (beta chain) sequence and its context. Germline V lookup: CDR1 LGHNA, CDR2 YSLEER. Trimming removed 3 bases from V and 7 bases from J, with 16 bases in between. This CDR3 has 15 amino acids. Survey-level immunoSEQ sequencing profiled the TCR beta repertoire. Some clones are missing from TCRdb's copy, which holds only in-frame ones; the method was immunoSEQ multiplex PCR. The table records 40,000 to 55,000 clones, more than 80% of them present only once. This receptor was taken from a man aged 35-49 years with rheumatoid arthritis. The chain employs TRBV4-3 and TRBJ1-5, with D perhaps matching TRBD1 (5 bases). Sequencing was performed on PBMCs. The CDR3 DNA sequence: TGCGCCAGCAGCCAGTGGGACGGGGCGGAACAGCCCCAGCATTTT. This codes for CASSQWDGAEQPQHF.